The clone carrying this T cell receptor (beta chain) has only a few counts. Its target is not known. The data are from a study of blood T cells in healthy people across ages. Every donor gave 9 to 10 milliliters of peripheral blood. Overall study results and limits: CMV status of donors was unknown, possibly confounding expanded clonotype changes. Per-million-T-cell TCR beta diversity fell roughly linearly with age.

Using a J-beta primer mix together with a sample-barcoded 5' primer, a second PCR was run for roughly 7 to 11 cycles. One entry per CDR3 protein, called by TCRdb with MiXCR from the 5' RACE reads. The sample carries 1.5 million to 1.9 million distinct CDR3 sequences, roughly two fifths recorded once. CDR3 length: 15 residues. The V and J ends lost 4 bases and 3 bases respectively, with 15 bases between them. CDR1 and CDR2 from the germline V gene are SGHDN and FVKESK. The clonotype comes from a woman under 30 in good health. The V gene is TRBV14, the J gene TRBJ1-2, with D perhaps TRBD1 (5 bases). Sequences were obtained from blood. The CDR3 DNA reads as TGTGCCAGCAGCCCGGGACTCGGATCCTACTATGGCTACACCTTC. Residues: CASSPGLGSYYGYTF.